This TCR beta chain was found in a study of blood T cell repertoires in COVID-19. Study information: Italy, Spain and the United States were the sources of the convalescent and acute COVID-19 samples.

In the authors' workflow: Amplification of reference gene primers provided the estimated nucleated cell counts. The repertoire was sequenced with immunoSEQ multiplex PCR; TCRdb's copy has only in-frame clones and lacks some. Clone size and the V and J calls come from that table; the DNA yielded D and trimming. Found here are some 670,000 clones, 85% to 90% of them singletons; the top ten hold approximately 0.3%. The CDR3 runs 21 residues. V trimming: 3 bases; J trimming: 3 bases; junction bases outside the gene matches: 15. Germline CDR1 LGHDT, CDR2 YNNKEL (reference sequence). The TCR comes from a woman aged 18-35 years with acute or convalescent COVID-19. V and J are TRBV3-1 (or the pseudogene TRBV3-2) and TRBJ2-6; 12 nucleotides match TRBD1. Sequences were obtained from peripheral blood. The chain's CDR3 is CASSHPSPPGQGAGGANVLTF. The CDR3 DNA follows: TGTGCCAGCAGCCACCCCAGCCCCCCGGGACAGGGGGCGGGTGGGGCCAACGTCCTGACTTTC.